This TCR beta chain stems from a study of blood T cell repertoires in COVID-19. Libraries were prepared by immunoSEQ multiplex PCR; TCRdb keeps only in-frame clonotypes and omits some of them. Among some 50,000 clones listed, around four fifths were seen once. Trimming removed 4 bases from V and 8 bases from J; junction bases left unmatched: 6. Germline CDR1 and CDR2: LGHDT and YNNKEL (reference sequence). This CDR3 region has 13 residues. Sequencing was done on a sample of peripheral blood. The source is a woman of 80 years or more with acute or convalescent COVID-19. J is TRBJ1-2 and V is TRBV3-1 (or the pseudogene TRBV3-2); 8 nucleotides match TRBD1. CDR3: CASSRSTGVGYTF. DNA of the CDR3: TGTGCCAGCAGCCGCTCGACAGGGGTCGGCTACACCTTC.